The T cell receptor (beta chain) under discussion was sequenced for a study of technical replicates of blood from several donors (dated by TCRdb to 2016 to 2017). The library was produced with the immunoSEQ multiplex PCR assay. TCRdb retrieved this table from immuneACCESS and kept in-frame rearrangements only. Not all clones are present; in checked studies, unresolved V genes account for under half, and no reason is known for the remainder. The sample table lists over 80,000 clones, roughly 96% of them with a count of one. The ten largest clonotypes hold less than 0.45% of the sample. The CDR3 holds 16 amino acids from the cysteine to the phenylalanine. Kept here is only the CDR3 DNA, which spans 48 bases and is read in frame from base 1. CDR1 and CDR2, per the germline V gene, are MNHEY and SVGAGI. Trimming leaves V shorter by 0 bases and J shorter by 4 bases, with the junction holding 5 bases beyond the gene matches.

Turning to this clone: Its antigen remains undetermined. The sample holds no much larger clone one base away, and base qualities are not on file.

The chain employs TRBV6-5 and TRBJ2-7, with 11 bases aligning to TRBD2. Sequenced: T cells isolated from PBMCs. This receptor was identified in a human donor in good health. At the DNA level, the sequence is TGTGCCAGCAGTTACTCCGGACTAGCGGGTTTATACGAGCAGTACTTC. Its amino acids are CASSYSGLAGLYEQYF.